This T cell receptor beta chain was obtained from a study of CD8+CD57+ T cells in acquired aplastic anemia. Germline V gene lookup returns CDR1 MNHEY and CDR2 SVGAGI. The CDR3 is 14 amino acids. The V end was cut by 2 bases, the J end by 11 bases, with 18 bases between. Genomic DNA constituted the template upon which TCR beta VDJ and CDR3 profiling was performed. A single record per CDR3 protein comes from TCRdb applying MiXCR to the reads. In the table there are about 180,000 distinct CDR3 sequences, 63% of which are singletons. This clonotype occurred many times. Patients included in sequencing had previously demonstrated CD8+CD57+ cell expansion by flow cytometry.

This sequence joins TRBV6-5 and TRBJ1-2; the D is unclear. This clonotype originated in a human donor with aplastic anemia. What was sequenced was sorted CD4+, CD8+, or CD8+CD57+ T cells (not recorded which) from PBMCs. CDR3 in amino acids: CASSYRQNHLIYTF. The CDR3 nucleotides are TGTGCCAGCAGTTACAGGCAGAACCATTTAATTTACACCTTC.